These 14 T cell receptor beta chains originate from one sample sequenced in a study of blood T cell repertoires in COVID-19. Clones were read by immunoSEQ multiplex PCR, and TCRdb kept only the in-frame ones, dropping some. This table holds around 480,000 clones, about nine tenths found once. The source material was peripheral blood. These receptor sequences come from a woman between 45 and 65 years old with COVID-19, enrolled during active disease.

The V gene is TRBV5-1, the J gene TRBJ2-5, with D maybe TRBD1 (6 bases). Per the germline V gene, CDR1 is SGHRS and CDR2 is YFSETQ. Trimming removed 0 bases from V and 3 bases from J, with 9 bases in between. This CDR3 has 14 amino acids. CDR3 DNA sequence: TGCGCCAGCAGCTTGGGGACAGCCAAAGAGACCCAGTACTTC. Protein product: CASSLGTAKETQYF.

The V call is TRBV5-1, the J call TRBJ1-2; TRBD1 agrees at 7 bases. Losses at the gene ends were 0 bases for V and 4 bases for J; bases not matched to a gene: 6. In germline, CDR1 is SGHRS, CDR2 YFSETQ. The CDR3 runs 15 residues. CDR3 in DNA: TGCGCCAGCAGCTTGGCCTGGGACAGCTCCTATGGCTACACCTTC. Its translation is CASSLAWDSSYGYTF.

The chain recombines TRBV12-3 or TRBV12-4 with TRBJ1-1; D gene unclear. This CDR3 spans 13 amino acids. V was pared by 3 bases and J by 3 bases, with 8 bases between. CDR3 protein: CASSFNTDTEAFF. The CDR3 coding sequence is TGTGCCAGCAGTTTTAATACGGACACTGAAGCTTTCTTT.

This rearrangement joins TRBV7-2 to TRBJ2-7; D remains unclear. The germline CDR1 and CDR2 sequences are SGHTA and FQGNSA. The CDR3 is 12 residues long. V lost 1 base, J lost 7 bases, and 8 bases lay in between. In nucleotides, the CDR3 is TGTGCCAGCAGCTTAGATTTTAGAGAGCAGTACTTC. The encoded protein is CASSLDFREQYF.

This chain uses TRBV5-8 with TRBJ2-3, with 12 bases lining up with TRBD2. The CDR3 totals 17 residues. CDR1 is SGHTS and CDR2 is YDEGEE in the germline V gene. Trimming took 0 bases from V and 6 from J; bases not matched to a gene: 8. The CDR3 nucleotides read TGTGCCAGCAGCTTGGGGCTAGCGGGGGGGTCCCGGGATACGCAGTATTTT. This encodes CASSLGLAGGSRDTQYF.

The chain is built from TRBV23-1 and TRBJ1-1; D is unresolved. TRBV23-1 is known as an ORF, though its function is uncertain. V dropped 6 bases and J dropped 3 bases, with 17 bases sitting between them. The CDR3 has 15 residues. CDR3 sequence (DNA): TGCGCCAGCAGCCCCTTCAGGACTAGAGACACTGAAGCTTTCTTT. Its translation: CASSPFRTRDTEAFF.

The rearrangement joins TRBV28 to TRBJ1-2; D not resolved. Trimming shortened V by 5 bases and J by 8 bases, and 15 bases separated the two germline ends. Germline V gene data show CDR1 as MDHEN and CDR2 as SYDVKM. This CDR3 region has 13 residues. DNA of the CDR3: TGTGCCAGCAGTGACATGGGCACAGTGGGCTACACCTTC. Encoded protein: CASSDMGTVGYTF.

This chain links TRBV12-5 with TRBJ1-6; D gene ambiguous. Trimming stripped 1 base from V and 10 bases from J, with 8 bases between. Germline V CDR1 and CDR2: LGHNT, FRNRAP. This CDR3 is built from 13 residues. CDR3 in amino acids: CASGLALSSPLHF. The CDR3 DNA sequence: TGTGCTAGTGGTTTGGCTCTTTCCTCACCCCTCCACTTT. Variable domain in full (rest from reference TRBV12-5 and TRBJ1-6): DARVTQTPRHKVTEMGQEVTMRCQPILGHNTVFWYRQTMMQGLELLAYFRNRAPLDDSGMPKDRFSAEMPDATLATLKIQPSEPRDSAVYFCASGLALSSPLHFGNGTRLTVT.

V gene TRBV27 combines with J gene TRBJ2-7; 7 bases align to TRBD1. V shed 6 bases and J 3 bases; nucleotides not matched to a gene: 5. This CDR3 spans 13 amino acids. Germline CDR1 reads MNHEY; CDR2 reads SMNVEV (reference sequence). Written as DNA, the CDR3 is TGTGCCAGCAGCTTACAGGGGAACTACGAGCAGTACTTC. Protein product: CASSLQGNYEQYF.

The chain combines TRBV6-2 or TRBV6-3 with TRBJ1-1, with D unclear. Per the germline V gene, CDR1 is MNHEY and CDR2 is SVGEGT. This CDR3 is 15 amino acids long. Trimming cost V 4 bases and J 3 bases, with 15 bases left between them. CDR3 sequence reads: CASSSPQGRDTEAFF. Here the CDR3 DNA reads TGTGCCAGCAGTTCACCACAAGGGAGGGACACTGAAGCTTTCTTT.

The V call is TRBV18, the J call TRBJ2-7; TRBD2 agrees at 7 bases. Losses at the gene ends were 6 bases for V and 4 bases for J; bases not matched to a gene: 12. The germline V gene encodes CDR1 KGHSH and CDR2 LQKENI. CDR3 length: 15 amino acids. The CDR3 sequence is CASSSLAADSYEQYF. The CDR3 DNA reads TGTGCCAGCTCGTCCCTAGCGGCGGATAGTTACGAGCAGTACTTC.

The chain uses TRBV5-5 and TRBJ2-2; a possible D gene is TRBD1 (6 bases). The germline V gene has CDR1 SGHKS and CDR2 YYEKEE (reference sequence). This CDR3 is 15 amino acids long. V was pared by 4 bases and J by 2 bases, with 12 bases between. In DNA form, the CDR3 reads TGTGCCAGCAGCGTCCGACAGGCTAACACCGGGGAGCTGTTTTTT. Translated, it gives CASSVRQANTGELFF.

The chain carries TRBV14 and TRBJ2-4, with TRBD1 matching over 8 bases. The CDR3 consists of 15 residues. V shed 3 bases, J shed 12 bases, and the junction held 13 bases outside the gene matches. Germline values: CDR1 SGHDN, CDR2 FVKESK. The CDR3 nucleotides read TGTGCCAGCAGCCACATCGCCGCGGACAGGGTGGGTCAGTACTTC. Amino acids: CASSHIAADRVGQYF.

This clone was counted a few times. V gene TRBV30 combines with J gene TRBJ1-2, with 7 bases aligning to TRBD1. The germline CDR1 and CDR2 sequences are GTSNPN and SVGIG (reference sequence). This CDR3 contains 13 residues. V gave up 2 bases and J gave up 5 bases; unmatched junction bases: 5. The CDR3: CAWSWTGRYGYTF. The CDR3 nucleotides are TGTGCCTGGAGTTGGACAGGTCGATATGGCTACACCTTC. The variable domain in full, with the rest retrieved from reference TRBV30 and TRBJ1-2, is SQTIHQWPATLVQPVGSPLSLECTVEGTSNPNLYWYRQAAGRGLQLLFYSVGIGQISSEVPQNLSASRPQDRQFILSSKKLLLSDSGFYLCAWSWTGRYGYTFGSGTRLTVV.